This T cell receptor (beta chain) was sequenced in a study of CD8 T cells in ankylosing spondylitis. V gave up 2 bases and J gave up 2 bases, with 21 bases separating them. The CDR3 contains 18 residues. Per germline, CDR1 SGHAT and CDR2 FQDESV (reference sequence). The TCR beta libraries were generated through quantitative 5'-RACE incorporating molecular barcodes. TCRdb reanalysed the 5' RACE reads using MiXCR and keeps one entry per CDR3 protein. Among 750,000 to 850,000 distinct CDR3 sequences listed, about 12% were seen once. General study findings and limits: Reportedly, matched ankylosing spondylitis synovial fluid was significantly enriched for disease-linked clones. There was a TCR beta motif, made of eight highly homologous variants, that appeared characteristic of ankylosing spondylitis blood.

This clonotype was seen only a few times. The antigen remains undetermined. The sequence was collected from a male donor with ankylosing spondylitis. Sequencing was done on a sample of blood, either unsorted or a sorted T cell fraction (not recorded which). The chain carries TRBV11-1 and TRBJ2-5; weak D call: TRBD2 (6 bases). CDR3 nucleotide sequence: TGTGCCAGCAGCTTAAGGGACTCCGGCCCATCGCTTCAAGAGACCCAGTACTTC. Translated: CASSLRDSGPSLQETQYF.